This T cell receptor (beta chain) is drawn from a study of Ad26.COV2.S vaccination and SARS-CoV-2 variants (dated by TCRdb to about 2021). With regard to the full study: Vaccine-arm donors came from COV1001, a multicentre, randomized, double-blind, placebo-controlled phase I-IIa trial of Ad26.COV2.S in healthy adults. The TCR-sequenced set comprised around 32 samples: around 20 Ad26.COV2.S vaccine recipients, 5 placebo recipients and 8 SARS-CoV-2 convalescent individuals. Investigators did not know the trial group allocation while performing experiments and assessing outcomes. Trial participants were randomized into five groups of five: low-dose or high-dose Ad26.COV2.S given once or twice, or placebo on both occasions. TCRbeta repertoire sequencing served as the tool for gauging how specific and how broad the SARS-CoV-2-reactive T cell receptors were following Ad26.COV2.S vaccination. Ad26.COV2.S was administered intramuscularly at 5 x 10^10 or 1 x 10^11 viral particles, either as a single shot or as two shots given 56 days apart. General conclusions and limits of the study: Ad26.COV2.S recipients had higher spike-specific TCR breadth than placebo recipients (P = 0.0014). The study was not powered for comparison of responses between vaccine doses or regimens. After vaccination, substantial breadth of spike-specific CD8+ and CD4+ T cell responses was reported. Vaccine and placebo recipients had similar non-spike TCR breadth, a finding consistent with the vaccine containing only spike. The authors noted that total T cell responses may have been underestimated by the TCR breadth and depth analyses.

Cut back by 2 bases and 2 bases, the V and J ends lie 7 bases apart. The germline V gene encodes CDR1 SGDLS and CDR2 YYNGEE. The CDR3 spans 13 residues, from the cysteine through the phenylalanine. The CDR3 DNA has 39 bases and is translated from base 1. TCRbeta CDR3 regions were sequenced with the immunoSEQ Assay. After extraction, genomic DNA underwent amplification by bias-controlled multiplex PCR, followed by high-throughput sequencing. From the authors' description of their analysis: To quantify the absolute abundance of every unique TCRbeta CDR3 region, sequences were collapsed and filtered. Usable DNA was measured by amplifying reference genes present in all nucleated cells, and TCRbeta template counts were normalized to that usable DNA to estimate T cell fraction. Repertoire TCRs were annotated as SARS-CoV-2-specific when V gene, CDR3 amino acid sequence and J gene were exactly matched to a known reactive TCR set. MIRA supplied the reference SARS-CoV-2 TCR set, which was filtered for enrichment in COVID-19-positive ImmuneCODE repertoires so that public or cross-reactive TCRs were removed. Using the MIRA antigens, annotated TCRs were further analysed by specific ORF or by position within an ORF. Breadth was defined as the number of annotated unique rearrangements divided by the total number of unique productive rearrangements, and depth was defined as the summed frequency of the annotated unique rearrangements. TCR breadth was compared between groups using two-sided Wilcoxon rank-sum tests. TCRdb's version of the immuneACCESS table is confined to in-frame rearrangements and falls short of the full clone set. An unresolved V gene accounts for under half of the shortfall where checked; the remainder is of unknown origin. V, J and clone size are those of that table, while D and trimming were read from the DNA. Across this sample there are a few hundred thousand clones, with around 87% seen only once. The top ten hold more than 3% of the sample.

As concerns this clone: It lacks a known antigen. No per-base quality is available; no much larger clone lies one base away.

Explained via the paper, the treatment or condition label denotes: about 20 received Ad26.COV2.S at low or high dose, single or two shots; a few received placebo; per-sample allocation not given. For vaccine and placebo recipients, repertoires were sequenced using samples collected on day 63 after the first injection. In Cohort 1b, fewer than 30 adults aged 18-55 years were enrolled at a single site in Boston, USA, between 29 July and 7 August 2020. Ad26.COV2.S was a replication-incompetent adenovirus type 26 vector that expressed a prefusion-stabilized SARS-CoV-2 spike protein derived from the original Wuhan strain.

The chain is assembled from TRBV9 and TRBJ1-2, with the D gene call left open. The sequencing here drew on peripheral blood, taken in a trial of Ad26.COV2.S vaccine versus placebo. The receptor comes from a person between 18 and 60 years old who received the Ad26.COV2.S COVID-19 vaccine or a placebo. The CDR3 loop reads CASSVDRNYGYTF. The nucleotide sequence reads as follows: TGTGCCAGCAGCGTCGACCGCAACTATGGCTACACCTTC.